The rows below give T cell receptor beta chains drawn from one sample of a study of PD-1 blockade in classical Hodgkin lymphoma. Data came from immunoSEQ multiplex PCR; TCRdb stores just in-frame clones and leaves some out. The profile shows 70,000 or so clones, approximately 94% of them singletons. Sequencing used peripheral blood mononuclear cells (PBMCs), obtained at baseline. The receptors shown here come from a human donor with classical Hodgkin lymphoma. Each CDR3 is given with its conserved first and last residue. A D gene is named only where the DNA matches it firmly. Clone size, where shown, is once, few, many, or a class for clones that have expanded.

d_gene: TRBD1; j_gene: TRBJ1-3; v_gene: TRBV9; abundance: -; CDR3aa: CASSVGGQLATAGNTIYF; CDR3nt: TGTGCCAGCAGCGTAGGGGGACAGCTGGCCACAGCTGGAAACACCATATATTTT
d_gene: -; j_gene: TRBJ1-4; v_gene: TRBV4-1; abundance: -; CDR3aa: CASSQDPVDHGDEKLFF; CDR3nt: TGCGCCAGCAGCCAAGATCCCGTAGATCATGGGGATGAAAAACTGTTTTTT
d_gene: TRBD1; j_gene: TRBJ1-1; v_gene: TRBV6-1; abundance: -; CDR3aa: CASSEATGGTEAFF; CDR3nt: TGTGCCAGCAGTGAAGCCACAGGGGGCACTGAAGCTTTCTTT
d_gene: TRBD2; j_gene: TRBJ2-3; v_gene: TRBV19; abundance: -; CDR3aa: CASSIGALAGYTDTQYF; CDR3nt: TGTGCCAGTAGTATAGGCGCTCTAGCGGGGTACACAGATACGCAGTATTTT
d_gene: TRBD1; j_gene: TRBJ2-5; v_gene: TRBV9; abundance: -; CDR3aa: CASSETGGRETQYF; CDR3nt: TGTGCCAGCAGCGAGACAGGGGGCCGAGAGACCCAGTACTTC
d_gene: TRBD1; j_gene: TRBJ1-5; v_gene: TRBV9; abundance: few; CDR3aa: CASSVGQGSNQPQHF; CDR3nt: TGTGCCAGCAGCGTAGGACAGGGAAGCAATCAGCCCCAGCATTTT
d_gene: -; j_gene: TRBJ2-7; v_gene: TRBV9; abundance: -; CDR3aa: CASSGGTTSYEQYF; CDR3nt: TGTGCCAGCAGCGGCGGAACTACCTCCTACGAGCAGTACTTC
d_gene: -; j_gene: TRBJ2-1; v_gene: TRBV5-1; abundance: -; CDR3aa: CASLSPSVTSYNEQFF; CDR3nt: TGCGCCAGTCTCTCGCCTAGCGTGACCTCCTACAATGAGCAGTTCTTC
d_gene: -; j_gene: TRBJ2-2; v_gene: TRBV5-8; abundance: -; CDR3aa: CASSLRRNTGELFF; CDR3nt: TGTGCCAGCAGCTTGCGGCGGAACACCGGGGAGCTGTTTTTT
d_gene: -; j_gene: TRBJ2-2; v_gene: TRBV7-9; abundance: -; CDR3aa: CASRLTGELFF; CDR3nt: TGTGCCAGCAGACTCACCGGGGAGCTGTTTTTT
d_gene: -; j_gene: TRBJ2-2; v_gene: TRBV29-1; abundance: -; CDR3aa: CSVATRGTNTGELFF; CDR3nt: TGCAGCGTCGCCACCAGGGGAACGAACACCGGGGAGCTGTTTTTT
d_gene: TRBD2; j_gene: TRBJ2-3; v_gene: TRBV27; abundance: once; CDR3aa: CASRTSAGDTQYF; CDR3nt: TGTGCCAGCAGAACTAGCGCGGGAGATACGCAGTATTTT
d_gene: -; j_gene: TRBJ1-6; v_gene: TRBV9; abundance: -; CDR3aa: CASSVKGRNNSPLHF; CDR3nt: TGTGCCAGCAGCGTAAAGGGGCGGAATAATTCACCCCTCCACTTT
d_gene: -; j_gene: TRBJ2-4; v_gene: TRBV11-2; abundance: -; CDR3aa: CASRELAKNIQYF; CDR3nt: TGTGCCAGCCGGGAACTAGCCAAAAACATTCAGTACTTC
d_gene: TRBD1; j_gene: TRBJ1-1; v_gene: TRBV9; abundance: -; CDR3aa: CASSARQGGAFF; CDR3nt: TGTGCCAGCAGCGCCAGACAGGGAGGAGCTTTCTTT
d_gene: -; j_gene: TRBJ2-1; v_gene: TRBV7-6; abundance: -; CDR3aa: CASSYGTLGGVPYNEQFF; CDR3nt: TGTGCCAGCAGCTACGGGACTTTGGGGGGAGTTCCCTACAATGAGCAGTTCTTC
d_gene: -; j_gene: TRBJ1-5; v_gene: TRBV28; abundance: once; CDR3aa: CASTRAGTDNQPQHF; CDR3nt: TGTGCCAGCACCCGGGCGGGTACGGACAATCAGCCCCAGCATTTT
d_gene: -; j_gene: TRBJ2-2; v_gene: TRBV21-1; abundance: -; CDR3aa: CARSGLAQDTGELFF; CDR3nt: TGTGCCAGGAGCGGACTAGCCCAGGACACCGGGGAGCTGTTTTTT
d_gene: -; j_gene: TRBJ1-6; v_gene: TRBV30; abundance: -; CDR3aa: CAWSGGVLRSPLHF; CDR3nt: TGTGCCTGGAGTGGCGGGGTCCTAAGGTCACCCCTCCACTTT
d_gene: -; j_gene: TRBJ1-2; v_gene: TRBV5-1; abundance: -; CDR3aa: CASSWDVYGYTF; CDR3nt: TGCGCCAGCAGCTGGGACGTCTATGGCTACACCTTC
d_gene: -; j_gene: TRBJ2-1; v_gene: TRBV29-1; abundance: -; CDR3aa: CSASASSYNEQFF; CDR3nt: TGCAGCGCTTCCGCGAGCTCCTACAATGAGCAGTTCTTC
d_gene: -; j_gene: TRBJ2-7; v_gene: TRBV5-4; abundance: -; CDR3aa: CASSQGHEQYF; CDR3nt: TGTGCCAGCAGCCAGGGACACGAGCAGTACTTC
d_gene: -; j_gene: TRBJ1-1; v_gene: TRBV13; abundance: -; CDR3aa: CASSLEQLGDTEAFF; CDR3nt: TGTGCCAGCAGCTTAGAACAATTGGGGGACACTGAAGCTTTCTTT
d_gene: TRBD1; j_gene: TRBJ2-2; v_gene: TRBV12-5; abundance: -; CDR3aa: CASGLVGQGPPGELFF; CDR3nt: TGTGCTAGTGGTTTGGTGGGACAGGGTCCCCCCGGGGAGCTGTTTTTT
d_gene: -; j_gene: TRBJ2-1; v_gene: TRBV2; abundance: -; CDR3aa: CASSVGGHYYNEQFF; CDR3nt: TGTGCCAGCAGTGTGGGGGGCCACTACTACAATGAGCAGTTCTTC
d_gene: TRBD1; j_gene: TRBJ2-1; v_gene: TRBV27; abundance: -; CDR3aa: CASSLFPSPPGTGLAHEQFF; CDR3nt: TGTGCCAGCAGTTTATTCCCCTCCCCTCCCGGGACAGGCTTGGCACATGAGCAGTTCTTC
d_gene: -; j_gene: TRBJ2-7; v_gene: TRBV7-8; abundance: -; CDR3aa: CASRSGTTAYEQYF; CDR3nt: TGTGCCAGCAGGTCCGGGACAACAGCCTACGAGCAGTACTTC
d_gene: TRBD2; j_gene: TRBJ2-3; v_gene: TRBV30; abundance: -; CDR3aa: CAWTRGTSGRWGTDTQYF; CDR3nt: TGTGCCTGGACTCGAGGGACTAGCGGGAGGTGGGGCACAGATACGCAGTATTTT
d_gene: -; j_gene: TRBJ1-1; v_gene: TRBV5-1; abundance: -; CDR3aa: CASSLAGMGRGMNTEAFF; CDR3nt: TGCGCCAGCAGCTTGGCTGGGATGGGCAGGGGTATGAACACTGAAGCTTTCTTT
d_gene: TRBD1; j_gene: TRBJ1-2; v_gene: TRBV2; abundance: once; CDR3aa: CASVGTVANYGYTF; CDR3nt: TGTGCCAGCGTAGGGACAGTCGCGAACTATGGCTACACCTTC
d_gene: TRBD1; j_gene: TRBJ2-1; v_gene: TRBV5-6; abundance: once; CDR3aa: CASSGTGFFNEQFF; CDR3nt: TGTGCCAGCAGCGGGACAGGATTCTTCAATGAGCAGTTCTTC
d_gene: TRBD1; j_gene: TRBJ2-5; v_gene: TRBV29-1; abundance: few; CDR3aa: CSVYTRDSPQYF; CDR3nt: TGCAGCGTCTATACGAGGGACAGTCCCCAGTACTTC
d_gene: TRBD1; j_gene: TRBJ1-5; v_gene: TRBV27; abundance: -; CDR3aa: CASSPGQGMSSPQHF; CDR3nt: TGTGCCAGCAGTCCGGGACAGGGGATGTCGTCGCCCCAGCATTTT
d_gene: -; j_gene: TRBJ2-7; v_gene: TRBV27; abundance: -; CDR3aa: CASSLQGYEQYF; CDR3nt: TGTGCCAGCAGTCTACAAGGCTACGAGCAGTACTTC
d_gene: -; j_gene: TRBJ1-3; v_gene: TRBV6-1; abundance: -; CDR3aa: CASSESVGWGAGSLRGTSGNTIYF; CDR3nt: TGTGCCAGCAGTGAATCGGTGGGTTGGGGGGCAGGGAGTCTACGGGGAACCTCTGGAAACACCATATATTTT
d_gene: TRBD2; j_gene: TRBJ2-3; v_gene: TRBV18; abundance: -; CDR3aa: CASSPSGGDTQYF; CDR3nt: TGTGCCAGCTCACCGTCGGGAGGAGATACGCAGTATTTT
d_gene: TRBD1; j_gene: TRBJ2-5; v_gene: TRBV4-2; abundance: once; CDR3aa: CASSPGTGETQYF; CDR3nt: TGTGCCAGCAGCCCCGGGACAGGGGAGACCCAGTACTTC